This T cell receptor (beta chain) was recorded in a study of T cells in Graves' hyperthyroidism and ophthalmopathy. Study results and limitations: Progression to ophthalmopathy was predicted a median of 6.5 months early.

The investigators amplified TCR beta CDR3 regions from RNA transcripts. A first-round RT-PCR of the TCR CDR3 used the HTBI primer set. TCRdb re-analysed the multiplex PCR reads in MiXCR, keeping a single row per CDR3 protein. The data show hundreds of thousands of distinct CDR3 sequences, around a quarter seen once. On this clonotype: Antigen: not known.

CDR1 is LNHNV, CDR2 YYDKDF, per germline (reference sequence). Unmatched junction bases numbered 19, after V lost 3 bases and J lost 2 bases. The CDR3 is 21 residues long. This clonotype originated in a man aged 35 to 55 with Graves' hyperthyroidism that later progressed to Graves' ophthalmopathy. The chain recombines TRBV15 with TRBJ2-7; TRBD2 agrees at 13 bases. The source material was blood. CDR3 sequence: CATSSSEGLAGFPSGTYEQYF. The CDR3, as DNA: TGTGCCACCAGCAGTTCTGAGGGACTAGCGGGATTCCCGTCAGGGACCTACGAGCAGTACTTC.